This T cell receptor (beta chain) was identified in a study of CD8+CD57+ T cells in acquired aplastic anemia. Overall study context: Sorted CD4+ and CD8+ cells gave a mean 3.2 ug DNA, range 0.2 to 27.4 ug.

An expansion of CD8+CD57+ cells by flow cytometry had been shown in patients chosen for sequencing. Every patient presented with severe acquired aplastic anemia. Each patient gave a blood sample that was collected before any therapy had been received. Genomic DNA was employed as the template in profiling TCR beta VDJ and CDR3. TCRdb called the reads again in MiXCR, with one record for every CDR3 protein. The sample yields roughly 120,000 distinct CDR3 sequences, approximately 50% seen once. With 6 bases removed from V and 5 bases from J, the gap between germline ends came to 14 bases. This CDR3 comprises 12 residues. Germline CDR1 DFQATT, CDR2 SNEGSKA (reference sequence). Note on this clonotype: Its antigen is currently unknown.

Study-wide results and caveats: Approximately 29 was the count of CD8+ CDR3 sequences that patients shared with controls.

The receptor comes from a human donor with aplastic anemia. Source material: sorted CD4+, CD8+, or CD8+CD57+ T cells (not recorded which) from PBMCs. This sequence joins TRBV20-1 and TRBJ2-7; D uncertain. DNA for the CDR3: TGCAGTGCCCCCTCGAATCTCAACGAGCAGTACTTC. It translates to CSAPSNLNEQYF.